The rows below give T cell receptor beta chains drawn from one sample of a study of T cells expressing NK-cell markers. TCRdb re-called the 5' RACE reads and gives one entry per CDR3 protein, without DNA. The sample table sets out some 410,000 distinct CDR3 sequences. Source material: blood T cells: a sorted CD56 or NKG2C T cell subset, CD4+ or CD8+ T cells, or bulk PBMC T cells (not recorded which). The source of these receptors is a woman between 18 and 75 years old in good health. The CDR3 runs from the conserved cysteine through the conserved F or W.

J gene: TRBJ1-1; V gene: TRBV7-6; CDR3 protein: CASSFLGAGLGEAFF
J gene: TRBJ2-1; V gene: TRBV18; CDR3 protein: CASSIDSPGNEQFF
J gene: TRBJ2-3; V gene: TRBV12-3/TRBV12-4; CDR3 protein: CASSFKGNTDTQYF
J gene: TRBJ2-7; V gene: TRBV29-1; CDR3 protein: CSVEGTGGLYEQYF
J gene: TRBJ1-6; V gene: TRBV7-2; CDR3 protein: CASSLGPNSPLHF
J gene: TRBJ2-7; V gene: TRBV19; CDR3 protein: CASSPGSGRGYEQYF
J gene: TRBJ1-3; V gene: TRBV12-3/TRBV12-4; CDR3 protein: CASRLFSGGHSGNTIYF
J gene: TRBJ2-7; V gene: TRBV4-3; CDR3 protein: CASSRDRDGAYEQYF
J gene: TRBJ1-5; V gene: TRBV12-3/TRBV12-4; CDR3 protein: CASSFEVLGSSNQPQHF
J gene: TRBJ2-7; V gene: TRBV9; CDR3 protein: CASSVRDRMYEQYF
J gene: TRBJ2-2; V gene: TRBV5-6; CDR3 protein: CASSLGGQVGAGELFF
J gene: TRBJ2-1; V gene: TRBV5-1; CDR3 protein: CASSLAQRSNEQFF
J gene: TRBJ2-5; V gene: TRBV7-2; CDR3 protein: CASSPFIRGGKETQYF
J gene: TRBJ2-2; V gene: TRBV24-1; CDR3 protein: CATSDFGTGEDTGELFF
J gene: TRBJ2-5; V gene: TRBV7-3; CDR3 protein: CASSPGLVVRETQYF
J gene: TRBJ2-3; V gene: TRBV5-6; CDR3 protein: CASSPRTTRGDTQYF
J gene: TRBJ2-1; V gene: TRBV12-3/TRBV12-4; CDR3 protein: CASSPTGGLYNEQFF
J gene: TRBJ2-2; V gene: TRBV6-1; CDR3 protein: CASDRGLENGELFF
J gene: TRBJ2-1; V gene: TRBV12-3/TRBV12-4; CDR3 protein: CASRPRTSGSNEQFF
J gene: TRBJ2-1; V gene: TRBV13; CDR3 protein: CASSLPGLAGYEQFF
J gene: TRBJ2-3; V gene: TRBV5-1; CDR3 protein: CASRFLFGESDTQYF
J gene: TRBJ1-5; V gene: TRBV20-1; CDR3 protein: CSARLTGTQPQHF
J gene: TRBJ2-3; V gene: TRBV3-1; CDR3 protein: CASSRPVAGGTDTQYF
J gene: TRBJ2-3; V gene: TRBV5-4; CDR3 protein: CASSLEGARSTDTQYF
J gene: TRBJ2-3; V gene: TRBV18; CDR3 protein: CASSRRTSRSTDTQYF
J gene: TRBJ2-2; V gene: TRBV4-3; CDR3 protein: CASSPTSGAETGELFF
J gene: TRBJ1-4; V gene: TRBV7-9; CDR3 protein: CASSSPDSMNEKLFF
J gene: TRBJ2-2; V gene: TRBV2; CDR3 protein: CAIGEREVVTGELFF
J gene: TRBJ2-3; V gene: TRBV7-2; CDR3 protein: CASSLGGAGVTDTQYF
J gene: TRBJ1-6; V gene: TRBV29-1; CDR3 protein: CSVGDREDNSPLHF
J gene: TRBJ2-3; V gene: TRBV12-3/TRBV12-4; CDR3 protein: CASSRGQSSTDTQYF
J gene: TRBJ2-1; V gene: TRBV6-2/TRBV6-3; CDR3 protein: CASRTAGGYNEQFF
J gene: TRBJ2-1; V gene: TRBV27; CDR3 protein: CASRSYSWGGNEQFF
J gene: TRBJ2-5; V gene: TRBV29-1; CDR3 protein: CSVGPQSTGEEYQETQYF
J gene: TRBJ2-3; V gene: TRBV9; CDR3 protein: CASSDTLAADTQYF
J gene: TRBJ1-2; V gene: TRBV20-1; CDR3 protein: CSARVWGTANYGYTF
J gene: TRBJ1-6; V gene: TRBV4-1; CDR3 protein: CASSQDKSGGPGNSPLHF
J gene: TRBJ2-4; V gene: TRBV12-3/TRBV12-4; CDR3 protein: CASSSFGLAGDSGGKNIQYF
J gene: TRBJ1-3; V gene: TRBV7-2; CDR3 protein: CASSLGGGNTIYF
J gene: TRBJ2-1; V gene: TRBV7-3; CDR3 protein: CASSLMVGASLREGRIPVDEQFF